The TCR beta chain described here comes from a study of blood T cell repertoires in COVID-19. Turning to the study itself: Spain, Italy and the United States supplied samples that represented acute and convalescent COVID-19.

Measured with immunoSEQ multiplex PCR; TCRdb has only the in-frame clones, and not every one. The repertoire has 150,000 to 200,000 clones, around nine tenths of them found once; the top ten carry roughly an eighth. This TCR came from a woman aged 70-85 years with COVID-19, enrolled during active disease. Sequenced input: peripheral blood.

In DNA form, the CDR3 reads TGTGCCTGGAGAGCGGACAGGAGCAATCAGCCCCAGCATTTT. Translating it yields CAWRADRSNQPQHF. V is TRBV30 and J is TRBJ1-5; 7 nucleotides agree with TRBD1. This CDR3 region has 14 residues. The ends lost 3 bases at V and 1 base at J; junction bases unmatched: 3. The germline gives CDR1 GTSNPN, CDR2 SVGIG (reference sequence).